These T cell receptor beta chains were read from a single sample in a study of blood T cell repertoires in COVID-19. The repertoire was sequenced with immunoSEQ multiplex PCR; TCRdb's copy has only in-frame clones and lacks some. In the table there are under 400,000 clones, more than 70% of which are singletons. The sequenced sample was peripheral blood. The receptors were sampled from a woman between 25 and 40 years old with COVID-19, enrolled during active disease. CDR3s include the opening cysteine and the closing phenylalanine or tryptophan. D genes are given only for firm matches. Some rows have no size entry. The others give once, few or many, or a class for an expanded clone.

d_call: NA; v_call: TRBV19; clone_size: NA; j_call: TRBJ2-3; cdr3_aa: CASSIEGGGPVDTQYF; cdr3_nt: TGTGCCAGTAGTATAGAAGGGGGAGGGCCTGTAGATACGCAGTATTTT
d_call: TRBD1; v_call: TRBV11-2; clone_size: NA; j_call: TRBJ2-6; cdr3_aa: CASSFTGTAIGGANVLTF; cdr3_nt: TGTGCCAGCAGCTTCACCGGGACAGCGATAGGTGGGGCCAACGTCCTGACTTTC
d_call: TRBD2; v_call: TRBV29-1; clone_size: NA; j_call: TRBJ2-1; cdr3_aa: CSVGEGEQFF; cdr3_nt: TGCAGCGTTGGGGAGGGTGAGCAGTTCTTC
d_call: TRBD2; v_call: TRBV25-1; clone_size: NA; j_call: TRBJ2-3; cdr3_aa: CASSGSNTDTQYF; cdr3_nt: TGTGCCAGTAGCGGGAGTAACACAGATACGCAGTATTTT
d_call: NA; v_call: TRBV28; clone_size: NA; j_call: TRBJ2-7; cdr3_aa: CASSFNEQYF; cdr3_nt: TGTGCCAGCAGTTTCAACGAGCAGTACTTC
d_call: TRBD2; v_call: TRBV29-1; clone_size: NA; j_call: TRBJ2-5; cdr3_aa: CSADTGGLETQYF; cdr3_nt: TGCAGCGCCGATACGGGGGGGCTAGAGACCCAGTACTTC
d_call: TRBD2; v_call: TRBV7-9; clone_size: NA; j_call: TRBJ2-2; cdr3_aa: CASSELAGAVGELFF; cdr3_nt: TGTGCCAGCAGCGAGTTAGCGGGAGCGGTCGGGGAGCTGTTTTTT
d_call: NA; v_call: TRBV9; clone_size: NA; j_call: TRBJ2-2; cdr3_aa: CASSVGERAGELFF; cdr3_nt: TGTGCCAGCAGCGTAGGTGAGAGGGCCGGGGAGCTGTTTTTT
d_call: NA; v_call: TRBV29-1; clone_size: NA; j_call: TRBJ1-5; cdr3_aa: CSVAFQDNQPQHF; cdr3_nt: TGCAGCGTTGCGTTCCAGGATAATCAGCCCCAGCATTTT
d_call: TRBD2; v_call: TRBV28; clone_size: NA; j_call: TRBJ2-7; cdr3_aa: CASKGRAGEYYEQYF; cdr3_nt: TGTGCCAGCAAGGGCCGGGCGGGAGAATACTACGAGCAGTACTTC
d_call: TRBD2; v_call: TRBV11-3; clone_size: NA; j_call: TRBJ2-1; cdr3_aa: CASSLEGTSLKNEQFF; cdr3_nt: TGTGCCAGCAGCTTAGAAGGGACTAGCCTTAAGAATGAGCAGTTCTTC
d_call: TRBD2; v_call: TRBV4-1; clone_size: once; j_call: TRBJ2-5; cdr3_aa: CASSPTSGRETQYF; cdr3_nt: TGCGCCAGCAGCCCTACTAGCGGGAGGGAGACCCAGTACTTC
d_call: NA; v_call: TRBV7-3; clone_size: NA; j_call: TRBJ2-2; cdr3_aa: CASSFSSRAGELFF; cdr3_nt: TGTGCCAGCAGCTTTTCGAGCAGGGCCGGGGAGCTGTTTTTT
d_call: TRBD1; v_call: TRBV28; clone_size: NA; j_call: TRBJ2-5; cdr3_aa: CASSSGQLKETQYF; cdr3_nt: TGTGCCAGCAGTTCGGGACAGTTAAAAGAGACCCAGTACTTC
d_call: NA; v_call: TRBV6-6; clone_size: NA; j_call: TRBJ2-5; cdr3_aa: CASSYLLETQYF; cdr3_nt: TGTGCCAGCAGTTACCTCCTAGAGACCCAGTACTTC
d_call: NA; v_call: TRBV4-2; clone_size: NA; j_call: TRBJ2-1; cdr3_aa: CASSQELVSEQFF; cdr3_nt: TGTGCCAGCAGCCAAGAACTAGTTTCGGAGCAGTTCTTC
d_call: TRBD2; v_call: TRBV13; clone_size: NA; j_call: TRBJ2-2; cdr3_aa: CASSLDPLAGETGELFF; cdr3_nt: TGTGCCAGCAGCTTAGATCCACTAGCGGGAGAAACCGGGGAGCTGTTTTTT
d_call: NA; v_call: TRBV28; clone_size: few; j_call: TRBJ2-3; cdr3_aa: CASSFGKGNTDTQYF; cdr3_nt: TGTGCCAGCAGTTTTGGAAAGGGGAACACAGATACGCAGTATTTT
d_call: TRBD1; v_call: TRBV4-1; clone_size: NA; j_call: TRBJ1-2; cdr3_aa: CASSQDPGQVRGYTF; cdr3_nt: TGCGCCAGCAGCCAAGACCCTGGACAGGTCAGAGGCTACACCTTC
d_call: TRBD1; v_call: TRBV6-1; clone_size: NA; j_call: TRBJ1-1; cdr3_aa: CASSEAVGQGRAEAFF; cdr3_nt: TGTGCCAGCAGTGAAGCGGTAGGACAGGGGAGAGCTGAAGCTTTCTTT
d_call: TRBD2; v_call: TRBV11-3; clone_size: NA; j_call: TRBJ2-2; cdr3_aa: CASSTTSGSFTGELFF; cdr3_nt: TGTGCCAGCAGTACGACTAGCGGGAGCTTCACCGGGGAGCTGTTTTTT
d_call: NA; v_call: TRBV7-9; clone_size: NA; j_call: TRBJ1-2; cdr3_aa: CASSLVGHGYTF; cdr3_nt: TGTGCCAGCAGCTTAGTGGGGCATGGCTACACCTTC
d_call: TRBD2; v_call: TRBV5-1; clone_size: NA; j_call: TRBJ2-5; cdr3_aa: CASRPPGLAGQETQYF; cdr3_nt: TGCGCCAGCAGACCTCCGGGACTAGCGGGACAAGAGACCCAGTACTTC
d_call: TRBD1; v_call: TRBV10-2; clone_size: once; j_call: TRBJ2-5; cdr3_aa: CASSEPDRVETQYF; cdr3_nt: TGCGCCAGCAGTGAGCCCGACAGGGTCGAGACCCAGTACTTC
d_call: NA; v_call: TRBV19; clone_size: NA; j_call: TRBJ1-2; cdr3_aa: CASSITGLDNYTF; cdr3_nt: TGTGCCAGTAGTATTACAGGCCTTGATAACTACACCTTC
d_call: TRBD2; v_call: TRBV28; clone_size: NA; j_call: TRBJ2-7; cdr3_aa: CASSSRTSSYEQYF; cdr3_nt: TGTGCCAGCAGTTCGAGGACTAGCTCCTACGAGCAGTACTTC